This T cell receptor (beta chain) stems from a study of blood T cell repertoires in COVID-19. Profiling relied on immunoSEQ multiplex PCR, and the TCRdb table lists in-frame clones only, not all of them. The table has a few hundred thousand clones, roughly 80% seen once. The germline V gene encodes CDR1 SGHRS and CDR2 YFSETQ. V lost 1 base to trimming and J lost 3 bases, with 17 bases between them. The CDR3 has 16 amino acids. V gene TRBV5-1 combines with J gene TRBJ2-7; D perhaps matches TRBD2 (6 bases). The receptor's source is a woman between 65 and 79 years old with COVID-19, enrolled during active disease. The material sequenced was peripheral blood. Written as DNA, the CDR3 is TGCGCCAGCAGCTTGTATGGGACTGGCGTTGACTACGAGCAGTACTTC. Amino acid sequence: CASSLYGTGVDYEQYF.